Below are 8 T cell receptor beta chains sequenced from a single sample in a study of blood T cell repertoires in COVID-19. Profiled with immunoSEQ multiplex PCR; TCRdb holds only in-frame clones, not every one. This sample has nearly 300,000 clones, with about 81% found just once. Sequencing used peripheral blood. The receptors were gathered from a human donor with COVID-19, enrolled during active disease. The donor label of this sample is uncertain.

The V gene is TRBV7-2, the J gene TRBJ2-1; a weak D match, TRBD1 (6 bases). The CDR3 runs to 14 residues. V lost 3 bases and J 7 bases, leaving 13 bases between the germline ends. Germline values: CDR1 SGHTA, CDR2 FQGNSA. In nucleotides, the CDR3 is TGTGCCAGCAGCTTCCAGACAGGCGATAATGAGCAGTTCTTC. Its translation is CASSFQTGDNEQFF.

The rearrangement joins TRBV27 to TRBJ2-1; 12 bases match TRBD2. The trim removed 5 bases at V and 3 bases at J, leaving 14 bases unmatched. Germline CDR1 and CDR2: MNHEY and SMNVEV (reference sequence). CDR3 length: 19 residues. The CDR3 region is CASSPKGLAGSPFYNEQFF. In DNA form, the CDR3 reads TGTGCCAGCAGTCCTAAGGGACTAGCGGGCTCCCCTTTCTACAATGAGCAGTTCTTC.

This chain connects TRBV24-1 to TRBJ2-1; 9 nucleotides align to TRBD2. Germline assignment: CDR1 KGHDR and CDR2 SFDVKD. The J segment lost 4 bases and the V segment lost 4 bases, leaving 7 bases of the junction unmatched. This CDR3 has 16 amino acids. In DNA, the CDR3 is TGTGCCACCAGTGAGATAGCGGGAGCGGGTTACAATGAGCAGTTCTTC. It specifies CATSEIAGAGYNEQFF.

The chain has TRBV5-1 and TRBJ2-1; 13 bases fit TRBD2. The junction had 10 bases not matched to a gene; V was cut back by 3 bases and J by 7 bases. Germline CDR1 SGHRS, CDR2 YFSETQ. The CDR3 covers 17 residues. The CDR3 reads CASSSRTSGRWKNEQFF. In DNA, the CDR3 is TGCGCCAGCAGCTCCCGGACTAGCGGGAGATGGAAGAATGAGCAGTTCTTC.

The rearrangement joins TRBV19 to TRBJ2-7; 12 positions match TRBD2. The V gene's germline CDR1 is LNHDA and CDR2 SQIVND (reference sequence). CDR3 length: 19 amino acids. Trimming took 5 bases from V and 1 from J; bases not matched to a gene: 15. The CDR3, as DNA: TGTGCCAGTAGTTCAAGGGCCGGGACTAGCGGGTTACGATCCTACGAGCAGTACTTC. Translated: CASSSRAGTSGLRSYEQYF.

The chain recombines TRBV6-5 with TRBJ2-2; D possibly corresponds to TRBD1 (5 bases). The CDR3 covers 14 residues. Germline V CDR1 and CDR2: MNHEY, SVGAGI. The V and J ends lost 10 bases and 5 bases respectively, with 17 bases between them. The CDR3: CATRLARATGELFF. In nucleotides, the CDR3 is TGTGCCACCCGCCTGGCCAGGGCAACCGGGGAGCTGTTTTTT.

J is TRBJ2-1 and V is TRBV7-9; D might be TRBD1 (5 bases). Per the germline V gene, CDR1 is SEHNR and CDR2 is FQNEAQ (reference sequence). The CDR3 contains 13 residues. V dropped 0 bases and J dropped 9 bases, with 9 bases sitting between them. For the CDR3, the DNA is TGTGCCAGCAGCTTAGCGGGGCTGGTTGAGCAGTTCTTC. Translation gives CASSLAGLVEQFF.

This clone occurred a few times. The chain employs TRBV18 and TRBJ2-1; 7 bases are a match to TRBD2. CDR1 and CDR2 (germline): KGHSH, LQKENI. The CDR3 sequence is 15 residues long. J lost 5 bases, V lost 11 bases, and 15 bases had no gene match. Here the CDR3 DNA reads TGTGCCGCCCCGAGTGAGGCGGGAGCCGACAATGAGCAGTTCTTC. Protein: CAAPSEAGADNEQFF. Combining the CDR3 with reference TRBV18 and TRBJ2-1 gives the whole variable domain NAGVMQNPRHLVRRRGQEARLRCSPMKGHSHVYWYRQLPEEGLKFMVYLQKENIIDESGMPKERFSAEFPKEGPSILRIQQVVRGDSAAYFCAAPSEAGADNEQFFGPGTRLTVL.